The T cell receptor (beta chain) under discussion was sequenced for a study of CD8 T cells in Susac syndrome. After extraction with the RNeasy kit, about 0.5 to 1 ug of the RNA was reverse transcribed using random hexamers. The method of amplification for TCR beta CDR3 was immunoSEQ multiplex PCR, covering 54 Vbeta and 13 Jbeta. TCRdb itself ran the immunoSEQ multiplex PCR reads through MiXCR, one entry per CDR3 protein. Found here are more than 250,000 distinct CDR3 sequences, approximately 90% of them singletons; the top ten hold roughly 0.059%. J lost 4 bases, V lost 0 bases, and 11 bases had no gene match. The CDR3 spans 17 residues. Germline CDR1 and CDR2: MNHEY and SVGEGT. CD8+ and CD4+ T cells taken from blood had their TCR beta sequenced. FACS enriched CD8+ TEMRA cells, while bulk CD8+ and CD4+ were negatively isolated.

Input material: CD4+ T cells from PBMCs. This rearrangement joins TRBV6-2 or TRBV6-3 to TRBJ2-7, with 8 bases aligning to TRBD2. This receptor was obtained from a human donor with multiple sclerosis. CDR3 protein: CASSYSRRGGRFYEQYF. CDR3 coding DNA: TGTGCCAGCAGTTACTCACGACGGGGGGGGAGGTTTTACGAGCAGTACTTC.